These T cell receptor beta chains were read from a single sample in a study of shared clonotypes between healthy human individuals. The protocol was immunoSEQ multiplex PCR, while the TCRdb copy is restricted to in-frame clones and leaves out a portion. The sample shows approximately 940,000 clones, around three quarters of them seen only once. Sequencing was carried out using memory CD4+ T cells sorted from blood. Receptor source: a man between 18 and 35 years old in good health. Both conserved end residues are part of each CDR3. The D gene is left open where the match is weak.

d_gene	v_gene	CDR3aa
TRBD2	TRBV5-1	CASRRIAGTYEQYF
TRBD1	TRBV19	CASSLLTGQGYEQYF
TRBD2	TRBV28	CASSPSGGLAKNIQYF
NA	TRBV5-1	CASTENSGPIGSYEQYF
NA	TRBV2	CASSGGASSGNTIYF
NA	TRBV19	CASSMTTYTYSGNTIYF
NA	TRBV5-1	CASSLGGLGNIQYF
TRBD1	TRBV6-6	CATNPGTVYGYTF
NA	TRBV5-6	CASSLGGLSNQPQHF
TRBD2	TRBV28	CATLAGRTGELFF
NA	TRBV9	CASSVVQQPVNYGYTF
TRBD1	TRBV19	CASTPDRGNQPQHF
NA	TRBV6-1	CASTRLDNTGELFF
NA	TRBV27	CASSSWTATNEKLFF
TRBD2	TRBV2	CASIRAGDHEQYF
NA	TRBV5-1	CASSLDRQGLYEQYF
NA	TRBV18	CASSPIRGGSTDTQYF
NA	TRBV5-4	CASSPQGGVTGELFF
TRBD2	TRBV10-3	CAIKGTSGYNEQFF
TRBD1	TRBV18	CASSPNPTGEYEQYF
TRBD1	TRBV5-1	CASSSGQGALLGTEAFF
TRBD2	TRBV6-4	CASSLEEGAGNEQFF
TRBD1	TRBV5-6	CASSPGTGGGYTEAFF
NA	TRBV5-6	CASSLAGLLNEQFF
NA	TRBV28	CASSLVVGAGELFF
NA	TRBV14	CASSQTGNIQYF
TRBD1	TRBV30	CAWSTGPITDTQYF
NA	TRBV7-2	CASSFDFDEAFF
NA	TRBV5-1	CASSLAQNTEAFF
NA	TRBV10-1	CASSEGAGTRDYEQYF
TRBD1	TRBV5-1	CASSLATQGAQETQYF
NA	TRBV5-1	CASSLDYRERNYGYTF
TRBD1	TRBV7-2	CASSSGQGAGKNIQYF
TRBD1	TRBV18	CASSPRQGEKTQYF
NA	TRBV5-4	CASSLEWAPAHEQYF
TRBD1	TRBV10-3	CAIDPGQGSGYTF
NA	TRBV4-1	CASSLGVGVEENSPLHF
NA	TRBV11-2	CASSPVGVWANEKLFF
NA	TRBV11-3	CASSLGPGTDTQYF
NA	TRBV30	CAWSYRDYEQYF
NA	TRBV7-9	CASSPGGVSNQPQHF
TRBD1	TRBV2	CASSEQGARKLFF
NA	TRBV27	CASSSTGAGRGYTF
TRBD2	TRBV5-4	CASSLPGLANIEQYF
TRBD1	TRBV6-5	CASSRTGVTGNTIYF
NA	TRBV30	CAWSVPQGGSEKLFF
NA	TRBV7-9	CASSLALAYEQYF
NA	TRBV10-1	CASSRNGADTQYF
NA	TRBV7-2	CASSQQGPGNTIYF
NA	TRBV7-2	CASSLQGGGTDTQYF
NA	TRBV10-3	CAIREDFSSGNTIYF
NA	TRBV6-4	CASTDLQGAYEQYF
NA	TRBV2	CASSAAYEQYF